The rows below give T cell receptor beta chains drawn from one sample of a study of beta chain features in type 1 diabetes. Sequenced by immunoSEQ multiplex PCR; TCRdb stores in-frame clones only, minus some. This table holds under 250,000 clones, approximately 15% found once. Sequencing input: naive CD4+ T cells from blood. The receptors were sampled from a man aged 25 to 40 with type 1 diabetes. The conserved cysteine and the conserved F or W are not part of the CDR3 here.

j_call v_call cdr3_aa
TRBJ1-5 TRBV5-1 ASSLGTGGGQPQH
TRBJ2-6 TRBV21-1 ASSHTGHGASGANVLT
TRBJ1-1 TRBV28 ASSTGGVGTEAF
TRBJ2-7 TRBV11-3 ASSRDYEQY
TRBJ1-4 TRBV6-6 ASSSGQSQLF
TRBJ1-6 TRBV11-2 ASSPRTGGNSPLH
TRBJ2-5 TRBV29-1 SVDPAGDETQY
TRBJ2-1 TRBV10-3 AISGGTAEQF
TRBJ1-6 TRBV7-9 ASSLTDSPLH
TRBJ1-6 TRBV5-1 ASSLVWDSNSPLH
TRBJ2-1 TRBV29-1 SVGVGQNNYNEQF
TRBJ2-2 TRBV10-3 AIRGQGDTGELF
TRBJ2-7 TRBV6-6 ASRNEPGLDSYEQY
TRBJ1-3 TRBV11-2 ASSRAGFGNTIY
TRBJ1-2 TRBV7-2 ASSLPGQGAKGYT
TRBJ1-5 TRBV10-3 AISERGRGEPQH
TRBJ2-2 TRBV6-1 ASSVRRTGGRIGELF
TRBJ2-5 TRBV6-1 ASSEGGLQETQY
TRBJ1-1 TRBV6-6 ASSYGGSNTEAF
TRBJ2-2 TRBV7-8 ASSLQGWTGELF
TRBJ2-7 TRBV5-1 ASSLTDRGSYEQY
TRBJ2-1 TRBV19 ASTVPSGLGYNEQF
TRBJ2-5 TRBV7-9 ASSFYANQETQY
TRBJ2-7 TRBV19 ASTRDTVSYEQY
TRBJ1-5 TRBV19 ASSFQGFGNQPQH
TRBJ2-5 TRBV9 AGLKLQETQY
TRBJ1-1 TRBV5-4 ASSLVEANTEAF
TRBJ1-1 TRBV6-6 ASTNTGGTEAF
TRBJ1-1 TRBV11-2 ASSADRNTEAF
TRBJ2-1 TRBV6-5 ASILGDLNNEQF
TRBJ2-5 TRBV25-1 ASSAPAGTQY
TRBJ2-5 TRBV29-1 SVEVQGNSLGTQY
TRBJ2-1 TRBV12-5 ASGLPRGTRNEQF
TRBJ2-5 TRBV30 AWTNQETQY
TRBJ2-7 TRBV11-1 ASSFLVGLAGVNEQY
TRBJ1-1 TRBV7-9 ASSLGLRSPNTEAF
TRBJ2-7 TRBV30 AWTTGLAGTYEQY
TRBJ2-7 TRBV6-5 ASRRDRSSYEQY
TRBJ2-7 TRBV10-1 ASSDQVYEQY